Presented here are 24 T cell receptor beta chains from one specimen sequenced in a study of CD8 T cells in Susac syndrome. With random hexamers, reverse transcription was performed on roughly 0.5 to 1 ug of RNA. TCRdb redid the calling of the immunoSEQ multiplex PCR reads with MiXCR, one entry per CDR3 protein. The sample holds about 130,000 distinct CDR3 sequences, around 94% seen once. The sample taken for sequencing was CD4+ T cells from PBMCs. These receptors were collected from a human donor in good health.

Here the CDR3 DNA reads TGTGCCATCCAAACGGGGGGAGTGGGCACTGAAGCTTTCTTT. It encodes CAIQTGGVGTEAFF. The chain joins TRBV7-8 to TRBJ1-1, with D perhaps matching TRBD1 (5 bases). CDR3 length equals 14 residues. Between the trimmed V and J ends, which lost 10 bases and 4 bases, there was a span of 19 bases. Germline CDR1 SGHVS, CDR2 FQNEAQ.

This clonotype has just a few counts. This sequence joins TRBV3-1 and TRBJ2-7, with 7 positions matching TRBD2. The CDR3 is made up of 15 amino acids. CDR1 LGHDT and CDR2 YNNKEL come from the germline V gene (reference sequence). Losses at the gene ends were 4 bases for V and 7 bases for J; bases not matched to a gene: 13. The CDR3 nucleotides read TGTGCCAGCAGCCGCCTTTCAAGCAGGGAGGGGGAGCAGTACTTC. Translated: CASSRLSSREGEQYF.

The chain uses TRBV5-1 and TRBJ2-6; D not resolved. Trimming took 4 bases from V and 0 from J, leaving 8 bases between them. This CDR3 spans 15 amino acids. Germline CDR1 is SGHRS and CDR2 is YFSETQ. The chain's CDR3 is CASSQTASGANVLTF. The CDR3 DNA follows: TGCGCCAGCAGCCAAACAGCCTCTGGGGCCAACGTCCTGACTTTC.

The V call is TRBV20-1, the J call TRBJ1-2, with 8 bases that match TRBD1. V shed 5 bases, J shed 3 bases, and the junction held 8 bases outside the gene matches. The CDR3 is 14 amino acids. CDR1 and CDR2 (germline): DFQATT, SNEGSKA (reference sequence). The CDR3 region is CSASLQGADYGYTF. DNA for the CDR3: TGCAGTGCTTCACTCCAGGGGGCGGACTATGGCTACACCTTC.

The chain recombines TRBV6-2 or TRBV6-3 with TRBJ2-1, with 8 bases fitting TRBD2. This CDR3 has 13 amino acids. The junction had 6 bases not matched to a gene; V was cut back by 5 bases and J by 9 bases. CDR1 is MNHEY and CDR2 is SVGEGT in the germline V gene. The CDR3 region is CASSPWTSSEQFF. The CDR3 DNA reads as TGTGCCAGCAGTCCGTGGACTAGCAGTGAGCAGTTCTTC.

The rearrangement links TRBV15 to TRBJ2-1; TRBD1 or TRBD2 may be the D gene (5 bases each). Germline lookup yields CDR1 LNHNV and CDR2 YYDKDF (reference sequence). The CDR3 is 15 residues long. V lost 0 bases and J 6 bases, leaving 12 bases between the germline ends. In DNA form, the CDR3 reads TGTGCCACCAGCAGAGATTGGCAGGGAGTCAATGAGCAGTTCTTC. Translated, it gives CATSRDWQGVNEQFF.

The chain has TRBV9 and TRBJ1-4; D is unclear. V was shortened by 5 bases and J by 4 bases, with 18 bases between the two germline ends. Germline CDR1 is SGDLS and CDR2 is YYNGEE. The CDR3 has 16 amino acids. The CDR3 nucleotides read TGTGCCAGCAGTCCTCGGGGAGGAATGATTAATGAAAAACTGTTTTTT. This gives the protein CASSPRGGMINEKLFF.

The rearrangement joins TRBV13 to TRBJ2-7; 11 positions match TRBD2. The CDR3 contains 14 residues. Germline CDR1 PRHDT, CDR2 FYEKMQ (reference sequence). After removal of 6 bases from V and 3 bases from J, the junction contained 4 bases not matched to a gene. CDR3 DNA sequence: TGTGCCAGCAGAACCGGGACTAGCGGCTACGAGCAGTACTTC. Translating gives CASRTGTSGYEQYF.

The chain combines TRBV20-1 with TRBJ2-1; 13 bases agree with TRBD2. V was pared by 7 bases and J by 8 bases, with 8 bases of the junction left unmatched. The length of the CDR3 is 14 residues. From germline, CDR1 is DFQATT and CDR2 SNEGSKA (reference sequence). Here the CDR3 DNA reads TGCAGTGTATCGTCACTAGCGGGAGGGGATGAGCAGTTCTTC. It translates to CSVSSLAGGDEQFF.

The chain couples TRBV11-2 to TRBJ2-7, with 7 bases fitting TRBD1. Germline V gene lookup returns CDR1 SGHAT and CDR2 FQNNGV. V shed 0 bases, J shed 4 bases, and the junction held 9 bases outside the gene matches. This CDR3 is built from 16 residues. In DNA form, the CDR3 reads TGTGCCAGCAGCTTAGATGGGACAGTCGTGGGGTACGAGCAGTACTTC. This codes for CASSLDGTVVGYEQYF.

The chain carries TRBV18 and TRBJ2-2, with D perhaps matching TRBD2 (5 bases). This CDR3 spans 16 amino acids. Between the trimmed V and J ends, which lost 1 base and 1 base, there was a span of 10 bases. Germline V lookup: CDR1 KGHSH, CDR2 LQKENI. CDR3 residues: CASSPLRAGNTGELFF. The CDR3, as DNA: TGTGCCAGCTCACCACTGAGGGCTGGGAACACCGGGGAGCTGTTTTTT.

This chain joins TRBV20-1 and TRBJ1-4, with TRBD1 matching 10 bases. J lost 5 bases, V lost 3 bases, and 3 bases had no gene match. The CDR3 loop spans 14 amino acids. Per the germline V gene, CDR1 is DFQATT and CDR2 is SNEGSKA (reference sequence). Here the CDR3 DNA reads TGCAGTGCTAGGGGGGGACAGGGGAATGAAAAACTGTTTTTT. It specifies CSARGGQGNEKLFF.

This chain links TRBV7-2 with TRBJ2-7; TRBD2 might be the D (6 bases). Trimming took 1 base from V and 1 from J, leaving 11 bases between them. Germline V gene sequence: CDR1 SGHTA, CDR2 FQGNSA. The CDR3 sequence is 15 residues long. CDR3 region: CASSLGLDLSYEQYF. The CDR3 DNA sequence: TGTGCCAGCAGCTTAGGACTAGACCTTTCCTACGAGCAGTACTTC.

The J gene is TRBJ2-7, the V gene TRBV10-3; possibly TRBD1 or TRBD2 for D (5 bases each). CDR3 length: 12 residues. V was clipped by 6 bases and J by 7 bases, with 13 bases between them. Germline CDR1 ENHRY, CDR2 SYGVKD. CDR3 DNA sequence: TGTGCCATCAGGGGGGTCTCGGGTGAGCAGTACTTC. It specifies CAIRGVSGEQYF.

V is TRBV18 and J is TRBJ1-1, with 7 bases fitting TRBD1. Losses at the gene ends were 0 bases for V and 3 bases for J; bases not matched to a gene: 4. Per germline, CDR1 KGHSH and CDR2 LQKENI. CDR3 length: 15 residues. DNA of the CDR3: TGTGCCAGCTCACCACCGACAGGGTTGGACACTGAAGCTTTCTTT. Translated: CASSPPTGLDTEAFF.

The chain joins TRBV20-1 to TRBJ2-1, with D unclear. The CDR3 extends over 14 amino acids. The germline V gene has CDR1 DFQATT and CDR2 SNEGSKA (reference sequence). V shed 3 bases and J shed 0 bases, with 9 bases lying between them. The CDR3 here is CSASPPSSYNEQFF. The CDR3, as DNA: TGCAGTGCTAGTCCCCCGAGCTCCTACAATGAGCAGTTCTTC.

The chain couples TRBV7-2 to TRBJ2-1; D is perhaps TRBD2 (5 bases). The length of the CDR3 is 14 residues. Looked up from germline, CDR1 is SGHTA and CDR2 is FQGNSA. The germline V and J ends were trimmed by 5 bases and 3 bases, with 11 bases remaining between them. CDR3 residues: CASSPGRDYNEQFF. CDR3 DNA sequence: TGTGCCAGCAGCCCCGGACGGGACTACAATGAGCAGTTCTTC. Together with reference TRBV7-2 and TRBJ2-1, the CDR3 gives the full variable domain: GAGVSQSPSNKVTEKGKDVELRCDPISGHTALYWYRQSLGQGLEFLIYFQGNSAPDKSGLPSDRFSAERTGGSVSTLTIQRTQQEDSAVYLCASSPGRDYNEQFFGPGTRLTVL.

The CDR3 reads CASRIQGFYEQYF. The CDR3 bases are TGTGCCAGCCGGATACAGGGTTTCTACGAGCAGTACTTC. This sequence joins TRBV28 and TRBJ2-7, with D possibly TRBD1 on 6 matching bases. CDR1 is MDHEN and CDR2 is SYDVKM in the germline V gene. There are 13 residues in the CDR3. V lost 8 bases and J lost 3, with 14 bases in between.

The rearrangement uses TRBV30 and TRBJ2-7; D perhaps matches TRBD2 (5 bases). The CDR3 covers 13 residues. In germline, CDR1 is GTSNPN, CDR2 SVGIG (reference sequence). Trimming removed 0 bases at V and 3 bases at J, with 9 bases between. The CDR3 loop is CAWSVERSYEQYF. DNA for the CDR3: TGTGCCTGGAGTGTTGAGCGGAGCTACGAGCAGTACTTC.

This rearrangement joins TRBV3-1 to TRBJ2-3; D is uncertain. The CDR3 sequence is 12 residues long. The V end lost 3 bases, the J end lost 0 bases, and 1 base lay between the germline ends. Germline V gene data show CDR1 as LGHDT and CDR2 as YNNKEL (reference sequence). The CDR3 DNA follows: TGTGCCAGCAGCCATAGCACAGATACGCAGTATTTT. This encodes CASSHSTDTQYF.

This clonotype was recorded only once. This chain links TRBV10-3 with TRBJ1-2; TRBD1 is a possible D gene (5 bases). The ends were cut back, 2 bases at V and 5 bases at J, with 6 bases in the middle. Per the germline V gene, CDR1 is ENHRY and CDR2 is SYGVKD. The CDR3 extends over 12 amino acids. The CDR3 nucleotides read TGTGCCATCAGTGAGGGGACGTATGGCTACACCTTC. This encodes CAISEGTYGYTF.

This clonotype occurred once. The chain employs TRBV7-9 and TRBJ1-2; D is undetermined. V was shortened by 4 bases and J by 5 bases, with 8 bases between the two germline ends. The germline V gene encodes CDR1 SEHNR and CDR2 FQNEAQ (reference sequence). The CDR3 runs 12 residues. Here the CDR3 reads CASSYDPYGYTF. DNA of the CDR3: TGTGCCAGCAGCTATGATCCATATGGCTACACCTTC. Combining the CDR3 with reference TRBV7-9 and TRBJ1-2 gives the whole variable domain DTGVSQNPRHKITKRGQNVTFRCDPISEHNRLYWYRQTLGQGPEFLTYFQNEAQLEKSRLLSDRFSAERPKGSFSTLEIQRTEQGDSAMYLCASSYDPYGYTFGSGTRLTVV.

The chain has TRBV5-4 and TRBJ2-3; the match to TRBD2 covers 13 bases. This CDR3 has 17 residues. The ends lost 4 bases at V and 2 bases at J; junction bases unmatched: 7. Germline loops: CDR1 SGHNT, CDR2 YYREEE (reference sequence). The chain's CDR3 is CASSPGLAGWYTDTQYF. CDR3 coding DNA: TGTGCCAGCAGCCCGGGACTAGCGGGATGGTACACAGATACGCAGTATTTT.

In this sample, this clonotype turned up once. The chain has TRBV12-3 or TRBV12-4 and TRBJ1-4; a weak D match, TRBD1 (5 bases). The CDR3 length is 15 residues. V was clipped by 5 bases and J by 0 bases, with 10 bases between them. The CDR3 reads CASSPTGATNEKLFF. In DNA form, the CDR3 reads TGTGCCAGCAGTCCTACGGGGGCAACTAATGAAAAACTGTTTTTT.